This passage covers 9 T cell receptor beta chains from one sample sequenced in a study of identical twins. Using its own MiXCR run on the 5' RACE reads, TCRdb lists one record per CDR3 protein. The repertoire includes around 1.7 million distinct CDR3 sequences, around 33% of them detected once, and about 0.27% sits in the top ten. The sequencing sample was made of cord blood. The origin of the receptors is a newborn girl in good health.

This clonotype has more than one count but fewer than ten. V and J are TRBV3-1 and TRBJ1-3; 7 bases match TRBD1. The germline gives CDR1 LGHDT, CDR2 YNNKEL (reference sequence). CDR3 length equals 16 residues. V gave up 3 bases and J gave up 0 bases; unmatched junction bases: 5. The CDR3 sequence: CASSQQGVYSGNTIYF. The CDR3 region has the DNA TGTGCCAGCAGCCAGCAGGGGGTCTACTCTGGAAACACCATATATTTT.

This chain uses TRBV12-5 with TRBJ2-3, with 9 nucleotides matching TRBD2. J lost 0 bases, V lost 0 bases, and 4 bases had no gene match. CDR1 is LGHNT, CDR2 FRNRAP, per germline. There are 17 residues in the CDR3. In DNA form, the CDR3 reads TGTGCTAGTGGTTTGGTACTAGCGGGTGCTAGCACAGATACGCAGTATTTT. Its translation is CASGLVLAGASTDTQYF.

The gene calls are TRBV2 and TRBJ2-3; D possibly corresponds to TRBD2 (5 bases). Deletions cut 7 bases from V and 3 bases from J, with 11 bases between. Germline-derived CDR1 and CDR2 are SNHLY and FYNNEI. There are 13 residues in the CDR3. This CDR3 is CASKATGTDTQYF. The CDR3 region has the DNA TGTGCCAGCAAGGCGACGGGGACAGATACGCAGTATTTT.

The chain is built from TRBV6-6 and TRBJ2-3; 7 bases match TRBD2. Germline loops: CDR1 MNHNY, CDR2 SVGAGI (reference sequence). After removal of 7 bases from V and 2 bases from J, the junction contained 6 bases not matched to a gene. The CDR3 covers 14 residues. The CDR3 spells CASIPSGTTDTQYF. Here the CDR3 DNA reads TGTGCCAGCATCCCTAGCGGAACCACAGATACGCAGTATTTT.

Comments on this clonotype: A junction boundary mismatches the germline segment, possibly from a read error. This rearrangement joins TRBV29-1 to TRBJ2-1; D possibly corresponds to TRBD1 (6 bases). Germline CDR1 SQVTM, CDR2 ANQGSEA. CDR3 length: 14 amino acids. The DNA for the CDR3 is TGCAGCGTTACGGGACACCTCCTCTACGATGAGCAGTTCTTC. Encoded protein: CSVTGHLLYDEQFF.

The chain uses TRBV3-1 and TRBJ2-1; weak D call: TRBD2 (5 bases). The CDR3 runs to 14 residues. Germline CDR1 is LGHDT and CDR2 is YNNKEL (reference sequence). V was trimmed by 8 bases and J by 2 bases, leaving 13 bases between them. The CDR3 reads CASGPGNPYNEQFF. DNA for the CDR3: TGTGCCAGCGGGCCGGGGAACCCCTACAATGAGCAGTTCTTC.

The rearrangement joins TRBV28 to TRBJ2-5, with D perhaps matching TRBD1 or TRBD2 (5 bases each). Germline V gene data show CDR1 as MDHEN and CDR2 as SYDVKM. Trimming cost V 6 bases and J 4 bases, with 15 bases left between them. This CDR3 has 14 amino acids. CDR3 amino acids: CASSHNRGRETQYF. The CDR3 DNA reads as TGTGCCAGCAGCCATAACCGGGGCAGAGAGACCCAGTACTTC. The full variable domain, its missing parts supplied by reference TRBV28 and TRBJ2-5, is DVKVTQSSRYLVKRTGEKVFLECVQDMDHENMFWYRQDPGLGLRLIYFSYDVKMKEKGDIPEGYSVSREKKERFSLILESASTNQTSMYLCASSHNRGRETQYFGPGTRLLVL.

This CDR3 is CASSLGDLSSYNSPLHF. The CDR3 DNA sequence: TGCGCCAGCAGCTTGGGGGACCTGAGCTCCTATAATTCACCCCTCCACTTT. The chain carries TRBV5-1 and TRBJ1-6; the D gene is possibly TRBD1 (5 bases). From germline, CDR1 is SGHRS and CDR2 YFSETQ. The CDR3 extends over 17 amino acids. V was clipped by 0 bases and J by 0 bases, with 10 bases between them.

The chain joins TRBV18 to TRBJ2-1, with 15 bases that match TRBD2. CDR1 is KGHSH and CDR2 is LQKENI in the germline V gene. The CDR3 length is 18 residues. The junction had 11 bases not matched to a gene; V was cut back by 5 bases and J by 6 bases. As DNA, the CDR3 is TGTGCCAGCTCATCCACCCTCAGGGGACTAGCGGGAGGCAATGAGCAGTTCTTC. Its translation: CASSSTLRGLAGGNEQFF.